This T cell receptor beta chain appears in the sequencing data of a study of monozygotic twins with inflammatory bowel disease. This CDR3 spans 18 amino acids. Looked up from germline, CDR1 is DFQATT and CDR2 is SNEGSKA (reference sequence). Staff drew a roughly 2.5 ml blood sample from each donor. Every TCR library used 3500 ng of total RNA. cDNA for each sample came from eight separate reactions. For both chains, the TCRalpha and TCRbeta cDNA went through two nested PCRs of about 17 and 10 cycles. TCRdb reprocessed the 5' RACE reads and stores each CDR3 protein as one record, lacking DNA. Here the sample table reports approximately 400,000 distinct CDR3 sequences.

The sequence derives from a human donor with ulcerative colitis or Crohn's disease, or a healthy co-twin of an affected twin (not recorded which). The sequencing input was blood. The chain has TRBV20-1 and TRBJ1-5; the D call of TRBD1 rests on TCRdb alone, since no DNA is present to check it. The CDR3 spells CSASRTGSGFAGNQPQHF.